This entry is about one T cell receptor (beta chain). Antigen specificity is unknown. Original handling: Some 61,000 patient and some 97,000 healthy donor TCRbeta sequences came from Tregs. Clones were read by immunoSEQ multiplex PCR, and TCRdb kept only the in-frame ones, dropping some. V, J and clone size were drawn from that table, and D and trimming were deduced from the DNA. The data contain some 3,000 clones, around 78% of them singletons. This entry belongs to a study of B cell selection in AIRE deficiency. The study, taken as a whole, reports: Only TCRbeta was sequenced; approximately 37% of shared healthy Treg sequences appeared in Tconv. Patient Tconv and Treg cells showed healthy-like TCRBV usage, CDR3 length, diversity. Of roughly 3,300 shared Treg TCRbeta sequences, 31.6% were healthy-donor-only and about 9.1% patient-only.

CDR3 size: 15 residues. V dropped 8 bases and J dropped 3; count of bases not matched to a gene: 10. CDR1 SEHNR and CDR2 FQNEAQ come from the germline V gene (reference sequence). Regulatory T cells were sorted as CD4+CD25hiCD127low/negative. Sequences were obtained from Tregs sorted from PBMCs. This sequence joins TRBV7-9 and TRBJ2-3, with 8 bases fitting TRBD2. This receptor was identified in a human donor with AIRE deficiency. CDR3 nucleotide sequence: TGTGCCAGCGGAATTATAGCGGGGTGGACAGATACGCAGTATTTT. Translated: CASGIIAGWTDTQYF.